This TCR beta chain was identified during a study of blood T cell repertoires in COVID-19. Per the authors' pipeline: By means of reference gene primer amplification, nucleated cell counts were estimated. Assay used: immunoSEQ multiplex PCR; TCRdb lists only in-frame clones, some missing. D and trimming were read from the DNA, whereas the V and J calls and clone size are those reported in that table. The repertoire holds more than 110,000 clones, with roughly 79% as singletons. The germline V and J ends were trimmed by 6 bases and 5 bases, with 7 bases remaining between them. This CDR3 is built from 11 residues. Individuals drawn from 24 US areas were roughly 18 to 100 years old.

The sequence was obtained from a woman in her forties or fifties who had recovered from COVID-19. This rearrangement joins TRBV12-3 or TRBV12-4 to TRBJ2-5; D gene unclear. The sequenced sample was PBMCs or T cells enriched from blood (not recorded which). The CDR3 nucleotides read TGTGCCAGCAGCCTAAGCGAGACCCAGTACTTC. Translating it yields CASSLSETQYF.